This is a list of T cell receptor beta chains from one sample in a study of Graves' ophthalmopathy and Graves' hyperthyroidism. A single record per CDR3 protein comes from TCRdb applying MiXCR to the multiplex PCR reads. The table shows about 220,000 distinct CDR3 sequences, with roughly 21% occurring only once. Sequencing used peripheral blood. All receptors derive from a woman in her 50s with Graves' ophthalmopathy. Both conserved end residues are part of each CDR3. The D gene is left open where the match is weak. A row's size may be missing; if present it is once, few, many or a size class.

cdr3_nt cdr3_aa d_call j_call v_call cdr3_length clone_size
TGTGCCACCAGTGCTGGAGACAATGAGCAGTTCTTC CATSAGDNEQFF . TRBJ2-1 TRBV24-1 12 many
TGTGCCAGCAGCCCAGCGGGCGAGGGCCCCTACGAGCAGTACTTC CASSPAGEGPYEQYF . TRBJ2-7 TRBV6-2/TRBV6-3 15 medium-sized
TGCAGTGCTACGGGACGCCAAGAGACCCAGTACTTC CSATGRQETQYF . TRBJ2-5 TRBV20-1 12 many
TGTGCCAGCAGTTCAGGGGGCAGGAGGCCCCAGCATTTT CASSSGGRRPQHF TRBD1 TRBJ1-5 TRBV6-5 13 .
TGTGCCAGCAGCTCAGGACGGTTTTACGAGCAGTACTTC CASSSGRFYEQYF . TRBJ2-7 TRBV7-8 13 many
TGTGCCAGCAGCCTTGTGTCGGGGCTGAGAAACACCATATATTTT CASSLVSGLRNTIYF . TRBJ1-3 TRBV7-2 15 .
TGTGCCAGCAGCCCTAGTAGCCGGAGTGACTCTGGGGCCAACGTCCTGACTTTC CASSPSSRSDSGANVLTF . TRBJ2-6 TRBV7-8 18 few
TGCGCCAGCAGCCAGAGCATAATCCGGGGTCCCCAGCCCCAGCATTTT CASSQSIIRGPQPQHF . TRBJ1-5 TRBV4-1 16 many
TGTGCCAGCACTCAAATAAGGGGCTCTGGGGCCAACGTCCTGACTTTC CASTQIRGSGANVLTF . TRBJ2-6 TRBV6-1 16 .
TGTGCCAGCAGTCCCACATCAGGGGCGGTGTCCTACGAGCAGTACTTC CASSPTSGAVSYEQYF . TRBJ2-7 TRBV3-1 16 .
TGTGCCAGCAGGACGGCCGGGACACTCTATGGCTACACCTTC CASRTAGTLYGYTF . TRBJ1-2 TRBV6-2/TRBV6-3 14 many
TGTGCCAGCAGCAAGGACACAGATCAGCCCCAGCATTTT CASSKDTDQPQHF . TRBJ1-5 TRBV7-3 13 many
TGTGCCAGCAGCCCACGGACACTCGCCTACGAGCAGTACTTC CASSPRTLAYEQYF . TRBJ2-7 TRBV7-2 14 .
TGTGCCAGCAGTTACTCCCGGGGGGATCAGCCCCAGCATTTT CASSYSRGDQPQHF . TRBJ1-5 TRBV6-2/TRBV6-3 14 .
TGCAGCGTTGCTGGGGGAAGGCGAGAGACCCAGTACTTC CSVAGGRRETQYF . TRBJ2-5 TRBV29-1 13 many
TGTGCCAGCAGCCAACGACTAGCGGCATCCTACGAGCAGTACTTC CASSQRLAASYEQYF TRBD2 TRBJ2-7 TRBV4-2 15 many
TGCGCCAGCAGCTTGGGATCGGGCCTCTACGAGCAGTACTTC CASSLGSGLYEQYF . TRBJ2-7 TRBV5-1 14 many
TGTGCCACCAGTGACCGGGTAAACACCGGGGAGCTGTTTTTT CATSDRVNTGELFF . TRBJ2-2 TRBV24-1 14 .
TGTGCCAGTAGTCGGCAGGGTGGTGAAGCTTTCTTT CASSRQGGEAFF . TRBJ1-1 TRBV19 12 many